The rows below give T cell receptor beta chains drawn from one sample of a study of beta chain features in type 1 diabetes. The repertoire was sequenced with immunoSEQ multiplex PCR; TCRdb's copy has only in-frame clones and lacks some. The sample carries approximately 160,000 clones, about 63% recorded once. The material sequenced was naive CD4+ T cells from blood. The receptor source for this set is a man aged 30 to 39 with type 1 diabetes. The CDR3 runs from the conserved cysteine through the conserved F or W. The order of the fields is CDR3 DNA, CDR3 protein, clone size, J gene, D gene, V gene. The D gene is left open where the match is weak. The size field is filled for only some rows; it gives once, few, many or a size class.

TGTGCCAGCAGGGATTATGGGGGGCGAGGTGAGCAGTTCTTC	CASRDYGGRGEQFF	few	TRBJ2-1	NA	TRBV25-1
TGTGCCTGGGGGACAGGGTCGGGTGGCTACACCTTC	CAWGTGSGGYTF	few	TRBJ1-2	TRBD1	TRBV30
TGTGCCAGCAGTTTGGACAGGGTTGGCTACACCTTC	CASSLDRVGYTF	NA	TRBJ1-2	TRBD1	TRBV27
TGTGCCAGCAGCCCCGGGGGATACACCTTC	CASSPGGYTF	once	TRBJ1-2	NA	TRBV7-9
TGTGCCAGCAGTTTATCTCCAACTAACTATGGCTACACCTTC	CASSLSPTNYGYTF	NA	TRBJ1-2	NA	TRBV28
TGTGCCAGCAGCTTAGTTCCAGAAGGGGAGACCCAGTACTTC	CASSLVPEGETQYF	NA	TRBJ2-5	NA	TRBV11-2
TGTGCCATCAGTACCGAGCGGGGAAACACAGATACGCAGTATTTT	CAISTERGNTDTQYF	NA	TRBJ2-3	TRBD2	TRBV10-3
TGTGCCAGCTCACCGAGCAGGGTAAAAAACGAGCAGTACTTC	CASSPSRVKNEQYF	NA	TRBJ2-7	NA	TRBV18
TGCGCCAGCAGCCAAGAGCAGCCCTTTTCCTACGGCTACACCTTC	CASSQEQPFSYGYTF	NA	TRBJ1-2	NA	TRBV4-1
TGCAGTGCTCTCAGGGGTGAGACCCAGTACTTC	CSALRGETQYF	NA	TRBJ2-5	NA	TRBV20-1
TGTGCCAGCAGTTCCATACAGCTTAATAATTCACCCCTCCACTTT	CASSSIQLNNSPLHF	NA	TRBJ1-6	NA	TRBV6-5
TGCAGTGCCCCTGGGGGCCTAGGGTACTTC	CSAPGGLGYF	NA	TRBJ2-7	NA	TRBV20-1
TGTGCCAGCAGCTTAGACCTCCCTACAGGGGGGTCTTCCTACGAGCAGTACTTC	CASSLDLPTGGSSYEQYF	NA	TRBJ2-7	TRBD1	TRBV13
TGTGCCATCAGTGAGAATCCGGGACACGCCTACGAGCAGTACTTC	CAISENPGHAYEQYF	NA	TRBJ2-7	NA	TRBV10-3
TGTGCCAGCGGACAGGCCCCTTCACCCCTCCACTTT	CASGQAPSPLHF	NA	TRBJ1-6	TRBD1	TRBV2
TGTGCCAGCAGCTTGGGGACAGGATCCACAGATACGCAGTATTTT	CASSLGTGSTDTQYF	NA	TRBJ2-3	TRBD1	TRBV7-9
TGTGCCATCAGTGAGTCGACAGGGAAAGGACCCGAGCAGTACTTC	CAISESTGKGPEQYF	once	TRBJ2-7	TRBD1	TRBV10-3
TGCGCCAGCAGCCAAGAACGGAGGTCAGGCCGTAATGAAAAACTGTTTTTT	CASSQERRSGRNEKLFF	NA	TRBJ1-4	NA	TRBV4-3
TGTGCCTGGAGTATAAACCAAGAGACCCAGTACTTC	CAWSINQETQYF	NA	TRBJ2-5	NA	TRBV30
TGTGCCAGCAGCGTTAACAGGGGGCACGAGCAGTACTTC	CASSVNRGHEQYF	once	TRBJ2-7	TRBD1	TRBV9
TGTGCCAGCAGCTCTGACAGGGGAAAGACCCAGTACTTC	CASSSDRGKTQYF	once	TRBJ2-5	TRBD1	TRBV7-2
TGTGCCAGCAGCGAGGATGCTCTCTCTACGCAGTATTTT	CASSEDALSTQYF	NA	TRBJ2-3	NA	TRBV7-2
TGCAGCGTTGGGGCGGGAACCTACGAGCAGTACTTC	CSVGAGTYEQYF	few	TRBJ2-7	NA	TRBV29-1
TGTGCCAGCAGGACTAGCGATGAGCAGTTCTTC	CASRTSDEQFF	NA	TRBJ2-1	TRBD2	TRBV7-9
TGCAGCGTTGCAGGTCTGGGTACTGAAGCTTTCTTT	CSVAGLGTEAFF	few	TRBJ1-1	NA	TRBV29-1
TGTGCCAGCTCCTGGACAGGACAGGGTCCAGCTTTCTTT	CASSWTGQGPAFF	NA	TRBJ1-1	TRBD1	TRBV25-1
TGTGCCAGTAGCGAACAGGGTCGGACTGAAGCTTTCTTT	CASSEQGRTEAFF	NA	TRBJ1-1	NA	TRBV19
TGCAGCACCCCGGACAGAACTAACTATGGCTACACCTTC	CSTPDRTNYGYTF	few	TRBJ1-2	NA	TRBV29-1
TGTGCCAGCAGCCAAGTGCGCATCGGTCCTCAGTACTTC	CASSQVRIGPQYF	NA	TRBJ2-4	NA	TRBV14
TGTGCCTGGTACCTAGGGGAGACCCAGTACTTC	CAWYLGETQYF	NA	TRBJ2-5	NA	TRBV30
TGTGCCACCAGCAGAGAAAGGGGGGCTGGCTATGGCTACACCTTC	CATSRERGAGYGYTF	NA	TRBJ1-2	NA	TRBV15
TGTGCCTGGAACCGGGACAGATTATACAATGAGCAGTTCTTC	CAWNRDRLYNEQFF	few	TRBJ2-1	TRBD1	TRBV30
TGTGCCAGCAGCTTAGCGATGACAGGATTAGACGAGCAGTACTTC	CASSLAMTGLDEQYF	once	TRBJ2-7	NA	TRBV7-8
TGTGCCAGCAGTGGTATCTACGAGCAGTACTTC	CASSGIYEQYF	NA	TRBJ2-7	NA	TRBV2
TGCGCCAGCAGCCAAGAATTCGGGGCCAGGGGTGCAGATACGCAGTATTTT	CASSQEFGARGADTQYF	NA	TRBJ2-3	NA	TRBV4-3
TGTGCCTGGAGTCCCCGGACAGGTTTTGAAGCTTTCTTT	CAWSPRTGFEAFF	NA	TRBJ1-1	TRBD1	TRBV30
TGCAGCGTTGAAAGGGGCCTGGTAGTCCAAGAGACCCAGTACTTC	CSVERGLVVQETQYF	NA	TRBJ2-5	NA	TRBV29-1
TGTGCCACCGCAGGGCTGGGAGCTTTCTTT	CATAGLGAFF	NA	TRBJ1-1	NA	TRBV6-6
TGTGCCTGGAGTCCACAAGCTACAGGGGCGATCTATAATTCACCCCTCCACTTT	CAWSPQATGAIYNSPLHF	few	TRBJ1-6	TRBD1	TRBV30
TGTGCCAGCAGCTTAGTAGGCAGCTCCTACAATGAGCAGTTCTTC	CASSLVGSSYNEQFF	few	TRBJ2-1	NA	TRBV7-2
TGTGCCAGCAGCTTAGGTCGGTCCACCTACGAGCAGTACTTC	CASSLGRSTYEQYF	NA	TRBJ2-7	NA	TRBV11-2
TGTGCCAGCTCACCACTGGGACAGGGAGCAGATACGCAGTATTTT	CASSPLGQGADTQYF	NA	TRBJ2-3	TRBD1	TRBV18
TGCAGCGTTGAAGGAGACAGACAAGAGACCCAGTACTTC	CSVEGDRQETQYF	NA	TRBJ2-5	NA	TRBV29-1
TGCGCCAGCAGCCAGGGACACAGTAATGAAAAACTGTTTTTT	CASSQGHSNEKLFF	NA	TRBJ1-4	NA	TRBV5-1
TGTGCCAGCAGCTTAGATCGGGTTCGCGCCTACGAGCAGTACTTC	CASSLDRVRAYEQYF	NA	TRBJ2-7	NA	TRBV11-2
TGCAGTGGAGACAGGTCCTACGAGCAGTACTTC	CSGDRSYEQYF	NA	TRBJ2-7	NA	TRBV20-1
TGTGCCAGCAGCGTAGGGCTAGCGGGGGAAGAGACCCAGTACTTC	CASSVGLAGEETQYF	NA	TRBJ2-5	TRBD2	TRBV9
TGTGCCAGCAGCCCCCAAGGAGTAGCGGCCTACAATGAGCAGTTCTTC	CASSPQGVAAYNEQFF	NA	TRBJ2-1	NA	TRBV27
TGTGCCAGCAGCCACTCGTATAGGGTTCAAGAGACCCAGTACTTC	CASSHSYRVQETQYF	few	TRBJ2-5	NA	TRBV14
TGCGCCAGCAGCCAAGATATTCGGGGAAATCAGCCCCAGCATTTT	CASSQDIRGNQPQHF	few	TRBJ1-5	NA	TRBV4-1